This T cell receptor (beta chain) was recovered during a study of blood T cell repertoires in COVID-19. Looking at the study overall: COVID-19 samples collected from the United States, Italy and Spain covered acute and convalescent phases. PBMCs, B-cell-depleted T cells, or T cells were the source of the cDNA or gDNA that made up the material.

Per the authors' pipeline: Amplification of reference gene primers was used by the study to estimate nucleated cell counts. The assay was immunoSEQ multiplex PCR, and TCRdb's table has in-frame clones only and misses some. V, J and clone size reflect that table, while D and trimming were determined from the DNA. The sample contains over 75,000 clones, about nine tenths of which appear only once. The CDR3 loop spans 15 amino acids. Germline values: CDR1 LNHDA, CDR2 SQIVND (reference sequence). With 6 bases removed from V and 3 bases from J, the gap between germline ends came to 14 bases. The sequencing sample was made of peripheral blood. The clonotype comes from a human donor with active COVID-19. The donor label of this sample is uncertain. The J gene is TRBJ2-2, the V gene TRBV19; D might be TRBD1 (6 bases). The CDR3 loop is CASRTTGSYTGELFF. DNA of the CDR3: TGTGCCAGTAGAACTACAGGGTCGTACACCGGGGAGCTGTTTTTT.